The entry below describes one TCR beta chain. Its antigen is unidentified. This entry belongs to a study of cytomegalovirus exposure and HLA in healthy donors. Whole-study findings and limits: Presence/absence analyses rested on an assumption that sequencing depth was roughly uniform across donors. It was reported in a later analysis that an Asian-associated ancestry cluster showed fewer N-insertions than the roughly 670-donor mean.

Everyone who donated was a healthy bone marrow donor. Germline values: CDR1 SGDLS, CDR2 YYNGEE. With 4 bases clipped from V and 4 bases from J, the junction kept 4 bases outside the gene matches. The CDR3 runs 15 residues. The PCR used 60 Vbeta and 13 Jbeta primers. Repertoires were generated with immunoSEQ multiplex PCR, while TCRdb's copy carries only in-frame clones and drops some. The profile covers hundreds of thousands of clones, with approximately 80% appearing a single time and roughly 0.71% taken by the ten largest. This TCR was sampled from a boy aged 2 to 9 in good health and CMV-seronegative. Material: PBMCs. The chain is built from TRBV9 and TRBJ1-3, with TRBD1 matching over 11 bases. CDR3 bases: TGTGCCAGCAGCAGGGGGACAGGGGGAGGAAACACCATATATTTT. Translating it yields CASSRGTGGGNTIYF.